A single sample gave rise to the 13 T cell receptor beta chains below, sequenced in a study of type 1 and type 2 diabetes patients. PCR was run on genomic DNA. The TCR beta CDR3 region was amplified using 30 forward and 13 reverse primers. TCRdb reanalysed the multiplex PCR reads using MiXCR and keeps one entry per CDR3 protein. This repertoire shows about 250,000 distinct CDR3 sequences, approximately 50% found once; its top ten account for about 13%. Sequenced sample: peripheral blood mononuclear cells (PBMCs). These receptor sequences come from a man aged 18 to 35 with type 2 diabetes.

As to this clonotype: One end of the junction is discordant with germline, which a read error may explain. The gene calls are TRBV19 and TRBJ2-3; 10 bases align to TRBD2. The CDR3 runs to 18 residues. Germline V CDR1 and CDR2: LNHDA, SQIVND (reference sequence). The CDR3 spells CASKGVSGRLMITDMQYF. CDR3 sequence (DNA): TGTGCCAGCAAGGGGGTTAGCGGGAGGCTAATGATCACAGATATGCAGTATTTT. The full variable domain, rest sourced from reference TRBV19 and TRBJ2-3, is DGGITQSPKYLFRKEGQNVTLSCEQNLNHDAMYWYRQDPGQGLRLIYYSQIVNDFQKGDIAEGYSVSREKKESFPLTVTSAQKNPTAFYLCASKGVSGRLMITDMQYFGPGTRLTVL.

A word on this clonotype: Just one base apart from a much larger clone, this may be a read error. The chain couples TRBV28 to TRBJ2-7, with unresolved D. CDR3 length: 13 amino acids. The germline CDR1 and CDR2 sequences are MDHEN and SYDVKM. In DNA, the CDR3 is TGTGCCAGCAGTTTTGGCGGATCCTACGAGCAGCACTTC. As protein: CASSFGGSYEQHF.

Ten or more counts support this clonotype. The rearrangement joins TRBV25-1 to TRBJ1-2; TRBD1 might be the D (5 bases). The V and J ends lost 3 bases and 3 bases respectively, with 5 bases between them. The CDR3 has 12 residues. Germline CDR1 reads MGHDK; CDR2 reads SYGVNS. The CDR3 here is CASSEGDYGYTF. In DNA, the CDR3 is TGTGCCAGCAGTGAGGGGGACTATGGCTACACCTTC.

The chain carries TRBV5-1 and TRBJ2-2; D may correspond to TRBD1 or TRBD2 (5 bases each). The CDR3 contains 16 residues. Germline CDR1 SGHRS, CDR2 YFSETQ. V was trimmed by 0 bases and J by 6 bases, leaving 15 bases between them. The CDR3 coding sequence is TGCGCCAGCAGCTTGGTGGGGACCTATAATTCCGGGGAGCTGTTTTTT. Residues: CASSLVGTYNSGELFF.

The CDR3 sequence: CASSGRRNEKLFF. The CDR3 DNA reads TGTGCCAGCAGCGGCAGACGTAATGAAAAACTGTTTTTT. The genes are TRBV7-2 and TRBJ1-4; D is unclear. The ends were cut back, 5 bases at V and 4 bases at J, with 8 bases in the middle. Germline V gives CDR1 SGHTA, CDR2 FQGNSA. The CDR3 has 13 amino acids.

This CDR3 is CASSFFQGLNEQFF. The CDR3 DNA sequence: TGTGCCAGCAGCTTTTTTCAGGGTCTCAATGAGCAGTTCTTC. The chain is built from TRBV4-2 and TRBJ2-7, with D possibly TRBD1 on 5 matching bases. The closer fit of TRBJ2-1 to the DNA end suggests the J call may be wrong. Germline lookup yields CDR1 LGHNA and CDR2 YNFKEQ. The CDR3 has 14 amino acids.

This rearrangement joins TRBV7-9 to TRBJ2-5; D gene unclear. The J call may be wrong; the DNA end is better matched by TRBJ2-1. Germline CDR1 and CDR2: SEHNR and FQNEAQ (reference sequence). The CDR3 totals 14 residues. This CDR3 is CASSGMIGHNEQFF. The CDR3 DNA is TGTGCCAGCAGCGGCATGATAGGTCACAATGAGCAGTTCTTC.

This clonotype has a handful of counts. The rearrangement uses TRBV9 and TRBJ1-2; no definite D call. The CDR3 extends over 15 amino acids. From germline, CDR1 is SGDLS and CDR2 YYNGEE. The V end lost 0 bases, the J end lost 0 bases, and 9 bases lay between the germline ends. CDR3 sequence: CASSVARSANYGYTF. The CDR3 DNA sequence: TGTGCCAGCAGCGTAGCACGCTCAGCTAACTATGGCTACACCTTC. The full variable domain, completed using reference TRBV9 and TRBJ1-2, is DSGVTQTPKHLITATGQRVTLRCSPRSGDLSVYWYQQSLDQGLQFLIQYYNGEERAKGNILERFSAQQFPDLHSELNLSSLELGDSALYFCASSVARSANYGYTFGSGTRLTVV.

The chain recombines TRBV19 with TRBJ2-2; possibly TRBD2 for D (6 bases). The V and J ends lost 2 bases and 3 bases respectively, with 13 bases between them. The CDR3 covers 16 residues. The germline gives CDR1 LNHDA, CDR2 SQIVND (reference sequence). The CDR3 sequence is CASSIFSGGDTGELFF. The CDR3 bases are TGTGCCAGTAGTATATTTTCAGGAGGGGACACCGGGGAGCTGTTTTTT.

This clonotype was found many times. The gene calls are TRBV2 and TRBJ1-2; D remains ambiguous. The CDR3 totals 13 residues. From germline, CDR1 is SNHLY and CDR2 FYNNEI. V lost 6 bases and J 10 bases, leaving 18 bases between the germline ends. CDR3 DNA sequence: TGTGCCAGCAGCCCCCTAGGACGTCGATACTACACCTTC. Translating it yields CASSPLGRRYYTF.

In its sample, this clonotype was seen a few times. V usage is TRBV7-2 and J usage is TRBJ1-6, with a possible D match to TRBD1 (5 bases). Germline CDR1 SGHTA, CDR2 FQGNSA. CDR3 length: 15 amino acids. Trimming took off 2 bases at V and 8 bases at J, with 13 bases between the two ends. The CDR3 bases are TGTGCCAGCAGCTTATTGGCAGGGAGGGATTCACCCCTCCACTTT. It yields the protein CASSLLAGRDSPLHF.

This clonotype was observed a few times. The rearrangement joins TRBV19 to TRBJ1-2; 9 bases are shared with TRBD1. This CDR3 region has 13 residues. Germline V CDR1 and CDR2: LNHDA, SQIVND (reference sequence). The V gene end was trimmed by 7 bases and the J gene end by 3 bases; junction bases not matched to a gene: 3. CDR3 protein: CASTGQGYYGYTF. The DNA for the CDR3 is TGTGCCAGTACTGGACAGGGGTACTATGGCTACACCTTC.

This clonotype was counted at least ten times. The chain uses TRBV2 and TRBJ1-2; TRBD1 matches 7 bases. The CDR3 has 14 amino acids. The germline V gene encodes CDR1 SNHLY and CDR2 FYNNEI. With V trimmed by 4 bases and J by 8 bases, 10 bases remained unmatched. The CDR3 DNA sequence: TGTGCCAGCAGTGTCGACAGGGAAGGTGGCGGCTACACCTTC. This sequence encodes CASSVDREGGGYTF.